This T cell receptor beta chain was observed in a study of control samples from healthy donors and cancer patients. Profiling relied on immunoSEQ multiplex PCR, and the TCRdb table lists in-frame clones only, not all of them. The table records 110,000 or so clones, roughly nine tenths of them present only once. The CDR3 contains 15 residues. Trimming pared 1 base from V and 3 bases from J, leaving 12 bases between. Germline CDR1 reads LGHNA; CDR2 reads YNFKEQ. Sequenced input: blood. This clonotype was obtained from a middle-aged man in good health. The gene calls are TRBV4-2 and TRBJ1-2, with TRBD1 as a possible D gene (5 bases). The CDR3 loop is CASSQGVGGDYGYTF. DNA of the CDR3: TGTGCCAGCAGCCAAGGGGTGGGAGGGGACTATGGCTACACCTTC.